The rows below give T cell receptor beta chains drawn from one sample of a study of blood T cell repertoires in COVID-19. The data were produced by immunoSEQ multiplex PCR, yet TCRdb's version contains in-frame clones alone and is incomplete. The table includes over 250,000 clones, nearly 90% detected once. Sequencing was done on a sample of PBMCs or T cells enriched from blood (not recorded which). The receptors stem from a woman in her sixties or seventies who had recovered from COVID-19. The CDR3 runs from the conserved cysteine through the conserved F or W. D genes are given only for firm matches. Expanded clones get a size class; other rows say once, few or many, or leave the size out.

clone_size j_call v_call d_call cdr3_nt cdr3_aa
once TRBJ2-7 TRBV28 - TGTGCCAGCAGTCCAAACACGGCAGGGTCTGGCCACGAGCAGTACTTC CASSPNTAGSGHEQYF
- TRBJ1-2 TRBV27 TRBD1 TGTGCCAGCAGAACCCTAGGGGGCGCAGGCTATGGCTACACCTTC CASRTLGGAGYGYTF
- TRBJ2-1 TRBV27 TRBD1 TGTGCCAGCCGATACAGGGGGTGGAATGAGCAGTTCTTC CASRYRGWNEQFF
few TRBJ1-1 TRBV3-1/TRBV3-2 TRBD1 TGTGCCAGCAGCTCCCAGGGGGACCACACTGAAGCTTTCTTT CASSSQGDHTEAFF
- TRBJ1-1 TRBV3-1/TRBV3-2 TRBD1 TGTGCCAGCAGTCGCTTTTCGCTACGGACAGGGGCCCTAGTAAACACTGAAGCTTTCTTT CASSRFSLRTGALVNTEAFF
- TRBJ2-7 TRBV12-3/TRBV12-4 TRBD2 TGTGCCAGCCACTCGGGAGGGTACGAGCAGTACTTC CASHSGGYEQYF
- TRBJ2-7 TRBV2 - TGTGCCAGCAAACGGGATGCCTACGAGCAGTACTTC CASKRDAYEQYF
- TRBJ1-2 TRBV28 TRBD1 TGTGCCAGTTCGACAGGGGGTTACTATGGCTACACCTTC CASSTGGYYGYTF
- TRBJ1-1 TRBV5-1 - TGCGCCAGCAGCCCCGGGGGGGGAGAAAACACTGAAGCTTTCTTT CASSPGGGENTEAFF
- TRBJ1-5 TRBV10-3 - TGTGCCATCAGTTTGGACAGATTAAATCAGCCCCAGCATTTT CAISLDRLNQPQHF
- TRBJ1-1 TRBV27 - TGTGCCAGCAGTTTACTCGGGTTAAACACTGAAGCTTTCTTT CASSLLGLNTEAFF
- TRBJ2-1 TRBV5-4 TRBD2 TGTGCCAGCAGTTCCGGGACTAGCGGTACCTACAATGAGCAGTTCTTC CASSSGTSGTYNEQFF
- TRBJ2-5 TRBV28 - TGTGCCAGCAGCCTGGGACTTCAAGAGACCCAGTACTTC CASSLGLQETQYF
- TRBJ2-1 TRBV2 - TGTGCCAGCAGCGGACTGTCGGCTGAGCAGTTCTTC CASSGLSAEQFF
- TRBJ2-3 TRBV27 TRBD2 TGTGCCAGCAGTTTGGGACTAAGCACAGATACGCAGTATTTT CASSLGLSTDTQYF
- TRBJ2-2 TRBV4-1 TRBD2 TGCGCCAGCAGCCAAGTCCCTAGCGGGACCGGGGAGCTGTTTTTT CASSQVPSGTGELFF
- TRBJ1-1 TRBV12-3/TRBV12-4 - TGTGCCAGCAGCCCCTTGAACACTGAAGCTTTCTTT CASSPLNTEAFF
- TRBJ1-1 TRBV27 TRBD1 TGTGCCAGCAGTAGAGGGGGCTACACTGAAGCTTTCTTT CASSRGGYTEAFF
- TRBJ2-7 TRBV28 TRBD2 TGTGCCAGCCGGCCGGGACTAGCTCCCTACGAGCAGTACTTC CASRPGLAPYEQYF
- TRBJ2-7 TRBV5-1 - TGCGCCAGCAGAGTGGCCGGGGAAAGGAACGAGCAGTACTTC CASRVAGERNEQYF
- TRBJ1-4 TRBV28 TRBD1 TGTGCCAGCAGCCCGGACCGTCGTAGGACAGGTTATAATGAAAAACTGTTTTTT CASSPDRRRTGYNEKLFF
- TRBJ2-1 TRBV10-3 - TGTGCCATCAGCCTAGCACAATGGGACAATGAGCAGTTCTTC CAISLAQWDNEQFF
- TRBJ2-1 TRBV4-1 - TGCGCCAGCAGCCATAATCCGGGACAAAACTCCTACAATGAGCAGTTCTTC CASSHNPGQNSYNEQFF